These T cell receptor beta chains were read from a single sample in a study of neurological immune-mediated disorders. TCRdb re-called the 5' RACE reads through MiXCR, storing one row per CDR3 protein. The sample shows about 38,000 distinct CDR3 sequences, 4.8% of them seen only once. The sequenced material came from CD4+ T cells from blood. The receptors derive from a man younger than 35 in good health. Each CDR3 is given with its conserved first and last residue. A D gene is named only where the DNA matches it firmly. Size is stated for part of the rows, as once, few or many counts, or as a class when the clone is expanded.

cdr3_aa cdr3_nt clone_size j_call d_call v_call
CAWDSTRSGNTIYF TGTGCCTGGGACAGCACCCGGAGTGGAAACACCATATATTTT many TRBJ1-3 . TRBV30
CSATSDRNGYTF TGCAGTGCTACCTCGGACAGAAATGGCTACACCTTC many TRBJ1-2 . TRBV20-1
CASVDLNTGELFF TGTGCCAGCGTCGACTTGAACACCGGGGAGCTGTTTTTT many TRBJ2-2 . TRBV6-6
CAAEAGVDNQPQHF TGTGCCGCCGAGGCAGGGGTGGACAATCAGCCCCAGCATTTT many TRBJ1-5 . TRBV14
CSASLADLNTEAFF TGCAGTGCTAGCCTGGCAGACTTGAACACTGAAGCTTTCTTT many TRBJ1-1 . TRBV20-1
CSASLGQGSDTF TGCAGTGCTAGCCTAGGACAGGGGTCCGACACCTTC many TRBJ1-2 TRBD1 TRBV20-1
CSARPDAGARQYF TGCAGTGCTAGACCAGATGCGGGGGCTCGGCAGTACTTC many TRBJ2-7 . TRBV20-1
CATSDAGQGVYEQYF TGTGCCACCAGTGACGCGGGACAGGGGGTCTACGAGCAGTACTTC many TRBJ2-7 TRBD1 TRBV24-1
CASSSEQGQETQYF TGTGCCAGCAGTTCGGAACAGGGCCAAGAGACCCAGTACTTC . TRBJ2-5 . TRBV2
CASSPHGGDTDTQYF TGCGCCAGCAGCCCCCATGGGGGGGACACAGATACGCAGTATTTT many TRBJ2-3 TRBD2 TRBV5-1
CSANTASPHSPLHF TGCAGTGCTAATACGGCATCCCCACATTCACCCCTCCACTTT many TRBJ1-6 . TRBV20-1
CASWTGVSNQPQHF TGTGCCAGCTGGACAGGGGTTAGCAATCAGCCCCAGCATTTT many TRBJ1-5 TRBD1 TRBV6-5
CASMAFQGIEKLFF TGTGCCAGCATGGCCTTCCAGGGGATTGAAAAACTGTTTTTT many TRBJ1-4 . TRBV27
CASSGSGGHSHNEQFF TGCGCCAGCAGCGGTTCGGGGGGCCACTCCCACAATGAGCAGTTCTTC . TRBJ2-1 . TRBV5-1
CASSLSIRLGGATYGYTF TGTGCCAGCAGCCTCAGTATCCGTTTGGGGGGCGCAACCTATGGCTACACCTTC many TRBJ1-2 . TRBV7-2
CSAREVGLSYTF TGCAGTGCTAGAGAAGTGGGGTTAAGCTACACCTTC many TRBJ1-2 . TRBV20-1
CASSVDRGLGEAFF TGTGCCAGCAGCGTCGACAGGGGGCTTGGTGAAGCTTTCTTT many TRBJ1-1 TRBD1 TRBV7-8
CSARLTGAYEQYF TGCAGTGCTAGGCTGACAGGGGCCTACGAGCAGTACTTC . TRBJ2-7 TRBD1 TRBV20-1
CASTPIRDSGSPLHF TGTGCCAGCACCCCCATTCGGGACTCAGGTTCACCCCTCCACTTT many TRBJ1-6 . TRBV6-2/TRBV6-3
CASSLVQGGGYGYTF TGTGCCAGCAGCTTAGTCCAGGGCGGCGGCTATGGCTACACCTTC many TRBJ1-2 . TRBV11-2
CSARAEPNQPQHF TGCAGTGCTAGAGCAGAGCCGAATCAGCCCCAGCATTTT many TRBJ1-5 . TRBV20-1
CASSPPAGQGTDTQYF TGTGCCAGCTCACCACCGGCCGGGCAGGGCACAGATACGCAGTATTTT many TRBJ2-3 . TRBV18
CASSKSGTVQGGTEAFF TGTGCCAGCAGCAAATCGGGAACTGTACAGGGGGGAACTGAAGCTTTCTTT large TRBJ1-1 TRBD1 TRBV7-3
CSARDPRGRNTEAFF TGCAGTGCTAGAGATCCCAGGGGGAGAAACACTGAAGCTTTCTTT many TRBJ1-1 TRBD1 TRBV20-1
CASRNRGVGNTEAFF TGCGCCAGCAGGAACAGGGGAGTCGGGAACACTGAAGCTTTCTTT many TRBJ1-1 TRBD1 TRBV5-1
CSAEGNTEAFF TGCAGTGCTGAGGGGAACACTGAAGCTTTCTTT many TRBJ1-1 . TRBV20-1
CASSPTSVQETQYF TGCGCCAGCAGCCCAACTTCGGTTCAAGAGACCCAGTACTTC many TRBJ2-5 . TRBV4-1
CASSRGQARTDTQYF TGCGCCAGCAGCCGCGGACAGGCCCGCACAGATACGCAGTATTTT many TRBJ2-3 TRBD1 TRBV4-3
CASSYSMQVMNTEAFF TGTGCCAGCAGTTACTCGATGCAGGTCATGAACACTGAAGCTTTCTTT many TRBJ1-1 . TRBV6-5
CASSARFGTSGGTQYF TGTGCCAGCAGCGCAAGATTCGGGACTAGCGGGGGGACCCAGTACTTC many TRBJ2-5 TRBD2 TRBV7-6
CASSQAWDRGRTLTEAFF TGTGCCAGCAGCCAAGCTTGGGACAGGGGGCGGACACTCACTGAAGCTTTCTTT many TRBJ1-1 TRBD1 TRBV3-1
CASSRTGGQGYTF TGTGCCAGCAGTAGGACAGGGGGTCAAGGCTACACCTTC many TRBJ1-2 TRBD1 TRBV6-1
CATSTRQGPTGELFF TGTGCCACCAGCACCAGACAGGGTCCCACCGGGGAGCTGTTTTTT many TRBJ2-2 TRBD1 TRBV15
CASRRRDSQEKLFF TGTGCCAGCCGTCGGCGGGACAGCCAAGAAAAACTGTTTTTT many TRBJ1-4 TRBD1 TRBV5-6
CSVSLAGGSDTQYF TGCAGCGTGTCACTAGCGGGGGGGTCAGATACGCAGTATTTT many TRBJ2-3 TRBD2 TRBV29-1
CASSRGQSITGELFF TGTGCCAGCAGCCGAGGACAGTCGATCACCGGGGAGCTGTTTTTT many TRBJ2-2 . TRBV6-5
CASSSNLGQLAKNIQYF TGCGCCAGCAGCTCGAATTTAGGGCAACTAGCCAAAAACATTCAGTACTTC many TRBJ2-4 . TRBV5-1
CASSLEGDYGYTF TGCGCCAGCAGCTTGGAAGGGGACTATGGCTACACCTTC many TRBJ1-2 . TRBV5-1
CASSVQGPGAFF TGTGCCAGCAGTGTACAGGGGCCGGGAGCTTTCTTT many TRBJ1-1 TRBD1 TRBV6-5
CASSTQTWGGSPLHF TGTGCCAGCAGCACCCAGACGTGGGGAGGTTCACCCCTCCACTTT many TRBJ1-6 . TRBV7-2
CASSLGGYQPQHF TGTGCCAGCAGCTTAGGTGGGTATCAGCCCCAGCATTTT many TRBJ1-5 . TRBV7-2
CATGSDVNYGYTF TGTGCCACGGGCTCCGATGTAAACTATGGCTACACCTTC many TRBJ1-2 . TRBV10-3
CASSSEGQTNPGRAFF TGTGCCAGCAGCTCAGAGGGACAGACCAACCCAGGAAGAGCTTTCTTT many TRBJ1-1 TRBD1 TRBV6-5
CASSQEGERDNSPLHF TGTGCCAGCAGCCAAGAGGGGGAAAGGGATAATTCACCCCTCCACTTT many TRBJ1-6 . TRBV3-1
CSVGLAGVLGETQYF TGCAGTGTCGGACTAGCGGGGGTTCTGGGGGAGACCCAGTACTTC many TRBJ2-5 TRBD2 TRBV20-1
CSATRIRDRINYGYTF TGCAGTGCTACTAGAATCCGGGACAGAATTAACTATGGCTACACCTTC many TRBJ1-2 TRBD1 TRBV20-1
CATSDGGQPGETQYF TGTGCCACCAGTGATGGGGGACAGCCCGGAGAGACCCAGTACTTC many TRBJ2-5 TRBD1 TRBV24-1
CAWSGRLADEQFF TGTGCCTGGAGTGGCAGGTTAGCCGATGAGCAGTTCTTC many TRBJ2-1 . TRBV30
CSARPGGGNEQFF TGCAGTGCTAGACCCGGTGGGGGCAATGAGCAGTTCTTC many TRBJ2-1 . TRBV20-1
CASSQDGGLLKEQYF TGCGCCAGCAGCCAAGACGGGGGGCTGTTGAAGGAGCAGTACTTC many TRBJ2-7 . TRBV4-1